There are many counts of the clone carrying this T cell receptor (beta chain). The CDR3 is 19 amino acids. CDR1 KGHDR and CDR2 SFDVKD come from the germline V gene. V lost 5 bases to trimming and J lost 0 bases; unmatched junction nucleotides: 13. The data were taken from a study of T cells in Graves' hyperthyroidism and ophthalmopathy. RNA transcripts gave rise to amplified TCR beta CDR3 regions. TCR CDR3 regions were first amplified by RT-PCR with HTBI primers. MiXCR, run by TCRdb on the multiplex PCR reads, gives a single entry per CDR3 protein. Among around 250,000 distinct CDR3 sequences, about 14% were seen once, and the ten largest hold roughly 14%.

The specimen sequenced was blood. The rearrangement joins TRBV24-1 to TRBJ2-3; 10 bases line up with TRBD2. The TCR was taken from a woman aged 40 to 50 with Graves' hyperthyroidism that later progressed to Graves' ophthalmopathy. CDR3 nucleotide sequence: TGTGCCACCAGTGTCCCGCTAGCGGGGGACCCAACTAGCACAGATACGCAGTATTTT. Translating it yields CATSVPLAGDPTSTDTQYF.